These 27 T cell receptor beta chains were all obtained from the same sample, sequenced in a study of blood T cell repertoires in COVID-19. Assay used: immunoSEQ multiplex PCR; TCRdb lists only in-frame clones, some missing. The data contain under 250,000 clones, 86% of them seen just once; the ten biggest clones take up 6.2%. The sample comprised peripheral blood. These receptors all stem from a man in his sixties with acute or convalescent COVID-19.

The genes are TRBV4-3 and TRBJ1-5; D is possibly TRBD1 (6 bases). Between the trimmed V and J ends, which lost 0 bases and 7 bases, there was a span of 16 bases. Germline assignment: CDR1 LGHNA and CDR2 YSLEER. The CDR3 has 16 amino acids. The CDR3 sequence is CASSQDLAGGGQPQHF. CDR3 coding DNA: TGCGCCAGCAGCCAAGATTTAGCGGGGGGCGGACAGCCCCAGCATTTT.

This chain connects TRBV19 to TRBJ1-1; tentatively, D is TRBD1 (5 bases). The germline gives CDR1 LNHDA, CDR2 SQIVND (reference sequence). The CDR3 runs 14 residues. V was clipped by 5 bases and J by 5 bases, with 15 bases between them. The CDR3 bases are TGTGCCAGTAGTTTGGGGGAGGGAAGGACTGAAGCTTTCTTT. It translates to CASSLGEGRTEAFF.

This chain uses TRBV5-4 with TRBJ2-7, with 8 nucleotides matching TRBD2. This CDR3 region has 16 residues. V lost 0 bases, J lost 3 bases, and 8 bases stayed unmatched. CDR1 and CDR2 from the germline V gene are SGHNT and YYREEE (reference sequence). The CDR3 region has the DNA TGTGCCAGCAGCTTGGGGATATCCGGGACTAGCTACGAGCAGTACTTC. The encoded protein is CASSLGISGTSYEQYF.

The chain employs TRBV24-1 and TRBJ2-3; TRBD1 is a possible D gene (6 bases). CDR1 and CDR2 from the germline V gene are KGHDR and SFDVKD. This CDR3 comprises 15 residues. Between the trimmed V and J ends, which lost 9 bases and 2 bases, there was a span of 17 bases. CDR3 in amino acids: CATATGTSSTDTQYF. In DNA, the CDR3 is TGTGCCACCGCTACCGGGACAAGTTCCACAGATACGCAGTATTTT.

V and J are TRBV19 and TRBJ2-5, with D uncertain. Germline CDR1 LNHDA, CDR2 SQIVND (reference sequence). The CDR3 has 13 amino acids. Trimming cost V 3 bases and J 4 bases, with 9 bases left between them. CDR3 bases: TGTGCCAGTAGTATCCTACCAGGAGAGACCCAGTACTTC. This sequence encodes CASSILPGETQYF. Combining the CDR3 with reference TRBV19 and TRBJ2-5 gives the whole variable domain DGGITQSPKYLFRKEGQNVTLSCEQNLNHDAMYWYRQDPGQGLRLIYYSQIVNDFQKGDIAEGYSVSREKKESFPLTVTSAQKNPTAFYLCASSILPGETQYFGPGTRLLVL.

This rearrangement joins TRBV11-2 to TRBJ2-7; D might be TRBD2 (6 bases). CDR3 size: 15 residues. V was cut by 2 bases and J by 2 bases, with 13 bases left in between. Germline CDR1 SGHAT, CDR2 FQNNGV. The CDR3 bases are TGTGCCAGCAGCTTAAGACGCGGGATCACCTACGAGCAGTACTTC. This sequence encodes CASSLRRGITYEQYF.

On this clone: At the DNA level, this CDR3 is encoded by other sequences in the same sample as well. CDR3 sequence: CASSLLAGGYEQYF. The CDR3, as DNA: TGTGCCAGCAGCTTACTAGCGGGCGGCTACGAGCAGTACTTC. This chain links TRBV7-3 with TRBJ2-7, with 8 bases identical to TRBD2. In germline, CDR1 is SGHTA, CDR2 FQGTGA. V lost 2 bases to trimming and J lost 3 bases; unmatched junction nucleotides: 3. CDR3 length equals 14 residues.

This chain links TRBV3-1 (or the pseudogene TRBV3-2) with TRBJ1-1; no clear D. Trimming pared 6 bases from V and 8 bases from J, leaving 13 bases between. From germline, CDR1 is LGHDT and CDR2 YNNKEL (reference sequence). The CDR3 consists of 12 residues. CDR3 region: CASSFGLLEAFF. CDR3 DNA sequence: TGTGCCAGCAGTTTTGGACTACTGGAAGCTTTCTTT.

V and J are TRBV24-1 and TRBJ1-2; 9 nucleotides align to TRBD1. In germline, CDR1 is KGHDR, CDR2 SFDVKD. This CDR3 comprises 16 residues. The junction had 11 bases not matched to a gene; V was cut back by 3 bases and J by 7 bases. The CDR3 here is CATSDPRTGDVRGYTF. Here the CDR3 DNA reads TGTGCCACCAGTGATCCTCGGACAGGGGATGTGCGTGGCTACACCTTC.

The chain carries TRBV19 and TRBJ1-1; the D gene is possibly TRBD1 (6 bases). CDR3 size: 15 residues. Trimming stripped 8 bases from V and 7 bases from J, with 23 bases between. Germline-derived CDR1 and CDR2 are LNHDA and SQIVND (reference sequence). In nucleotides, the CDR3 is TGTGCCAGTTGTAGTAAGGAAGGACAGACCTTTGAAGCTTTCTTT. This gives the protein CASCSKEGQTFEAFF.

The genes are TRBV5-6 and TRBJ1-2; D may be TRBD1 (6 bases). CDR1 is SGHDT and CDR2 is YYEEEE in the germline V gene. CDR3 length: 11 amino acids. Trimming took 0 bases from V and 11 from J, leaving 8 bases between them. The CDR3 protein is CASSLGGGYTF. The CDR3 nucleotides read TGTGCCAGCAGCTTGGGAGGGGGATACACCTTC.

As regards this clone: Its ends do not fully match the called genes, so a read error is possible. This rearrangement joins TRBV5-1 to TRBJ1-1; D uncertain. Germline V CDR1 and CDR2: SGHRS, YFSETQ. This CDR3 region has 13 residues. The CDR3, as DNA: TGCGCCAGCAGTTTGGGTCGGAACACTGAAGCTTTCTTT. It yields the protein CASSLGRNTEAFF.

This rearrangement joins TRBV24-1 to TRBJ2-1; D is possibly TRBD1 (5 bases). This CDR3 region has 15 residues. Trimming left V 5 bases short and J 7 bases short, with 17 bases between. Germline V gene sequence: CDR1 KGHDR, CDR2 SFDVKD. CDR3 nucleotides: TGTGCCACCAGTGCGTCCAGGGAAATTGGAAATGAGCAGTTCTTC. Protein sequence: CATSASREIGNEQFF.

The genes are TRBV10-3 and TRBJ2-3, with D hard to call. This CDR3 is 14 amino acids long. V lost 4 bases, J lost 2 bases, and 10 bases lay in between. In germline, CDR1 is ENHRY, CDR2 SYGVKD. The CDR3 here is CAISGLGNTDTQYF. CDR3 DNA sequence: TGTGCCATCAGTGGTCTGGGCAACACAGATACGCAGTATTTT.

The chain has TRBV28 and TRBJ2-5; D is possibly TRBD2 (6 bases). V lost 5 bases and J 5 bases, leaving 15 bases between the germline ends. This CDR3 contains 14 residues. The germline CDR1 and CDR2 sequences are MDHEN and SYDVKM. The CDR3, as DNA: TGTGCCAGCAGTCCCATCGGGGGTAAGGAGACCCAGTACTTC. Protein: CASSPIGGKETQYF.

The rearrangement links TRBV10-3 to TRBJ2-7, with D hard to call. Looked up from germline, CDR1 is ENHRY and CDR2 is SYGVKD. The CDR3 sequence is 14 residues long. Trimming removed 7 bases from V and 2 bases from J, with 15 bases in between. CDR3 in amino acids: CAIKAPGSPYEQYF. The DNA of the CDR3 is TGTGCCATCAAGGCTCCGGGTTCACCCTACGAGCAGTACTTC.

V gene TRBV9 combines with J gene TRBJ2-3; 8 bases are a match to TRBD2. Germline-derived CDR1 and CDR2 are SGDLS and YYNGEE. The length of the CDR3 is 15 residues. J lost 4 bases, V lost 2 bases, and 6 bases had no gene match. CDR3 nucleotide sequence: TGTGCCAGCAGCGTCCAAGCGGGAGAGCCAGATACGCAGTATTTT. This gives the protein CASSVQAGEPDTQYF. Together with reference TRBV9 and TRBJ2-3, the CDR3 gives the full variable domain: DSGVTQTPKHLITATGQRVTLRCSPRSGDLSVYWYQQSLDQGLQFLIQYYNGEERAKGNILERFSAQQFPDLHSELNLSSLELGDSALYFCASSVQAGEPDTQYFGPGTRLTVL.

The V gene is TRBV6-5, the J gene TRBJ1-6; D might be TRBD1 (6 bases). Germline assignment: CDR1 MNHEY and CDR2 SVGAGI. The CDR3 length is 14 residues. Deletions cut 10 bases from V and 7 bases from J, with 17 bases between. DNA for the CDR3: TGTGCCACCAACCGGCGAACAGGGAATTCACCCCTCCACTTT. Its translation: CATNRRTGNSPLHF.

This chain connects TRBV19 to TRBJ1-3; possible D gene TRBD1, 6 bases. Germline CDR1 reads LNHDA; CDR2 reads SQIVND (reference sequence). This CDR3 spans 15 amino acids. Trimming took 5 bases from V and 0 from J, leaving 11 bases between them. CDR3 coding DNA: TGTGCCAGTAGTTCACAGGGACGCTCTGGAAACACCATATATTTT. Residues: CASSSQGRSGNTIYF. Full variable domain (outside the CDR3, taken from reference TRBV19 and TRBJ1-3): DGGITQSPKYLFRKEGQNVTLSCEQNLNHDAMYWYRQDPGQGLRLIYYSQIVNDFQKGDIAEGYSVSREKKESFPLTVTSAQKNPTAFYLCASSSQGRSGNTIYFGEGSWLTVV.

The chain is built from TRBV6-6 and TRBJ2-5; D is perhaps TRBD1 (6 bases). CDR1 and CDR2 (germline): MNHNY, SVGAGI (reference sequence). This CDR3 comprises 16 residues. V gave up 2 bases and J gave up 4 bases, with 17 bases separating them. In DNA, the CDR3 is TGTGCCAGCAGTTACGGGGGCAGGGGCGAGGGAGAGACCCAGTACTTC. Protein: CASSYGGRGEGETQYF.

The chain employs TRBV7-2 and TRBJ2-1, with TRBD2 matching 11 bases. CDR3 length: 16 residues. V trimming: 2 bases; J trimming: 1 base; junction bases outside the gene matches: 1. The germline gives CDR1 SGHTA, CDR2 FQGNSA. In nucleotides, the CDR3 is TGTGCCAGCAGCTTATTAGCGGGAGGGTCCTACAATGAGCAGTTCTTC. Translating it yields CASSLLAGGSYNEQFF.

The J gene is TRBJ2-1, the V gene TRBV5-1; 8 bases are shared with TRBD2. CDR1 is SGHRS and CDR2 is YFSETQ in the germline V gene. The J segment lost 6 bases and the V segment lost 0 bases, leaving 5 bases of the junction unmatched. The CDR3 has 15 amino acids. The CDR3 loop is CASSLDGLAPNEQFF. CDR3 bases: TGCGCCAGCAGCTTGGATGGACTAGCACCCAATGAGCAGTTCTTC.

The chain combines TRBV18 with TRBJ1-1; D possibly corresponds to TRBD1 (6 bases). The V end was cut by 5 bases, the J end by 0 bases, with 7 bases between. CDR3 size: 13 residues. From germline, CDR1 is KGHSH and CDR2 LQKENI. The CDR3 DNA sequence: TGTGCCAGCTCAGGACAGTTGAACACTGAAGCTTTCTTT. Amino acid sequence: CASSGQLNTEAFF.

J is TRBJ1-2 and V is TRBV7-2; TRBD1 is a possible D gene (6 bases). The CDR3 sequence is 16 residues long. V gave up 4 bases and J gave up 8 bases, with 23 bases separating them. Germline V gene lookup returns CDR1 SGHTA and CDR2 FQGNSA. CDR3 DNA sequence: TGTGCCAGCAGCTCTAGTCCGGGACACTCTCTAGGCGGCTACACCTTC. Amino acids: CASSSSPGHSLGGYTF.

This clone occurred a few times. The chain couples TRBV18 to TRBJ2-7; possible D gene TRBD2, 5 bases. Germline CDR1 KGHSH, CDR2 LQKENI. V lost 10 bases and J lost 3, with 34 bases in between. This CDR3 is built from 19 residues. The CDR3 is CATSSYPGTNYEIVYEQYF. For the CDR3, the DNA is TGTGCCACCTCCTCTTATCCGGGAACAAATTATGAGATAGTCTACGAGCAGTACTTC.

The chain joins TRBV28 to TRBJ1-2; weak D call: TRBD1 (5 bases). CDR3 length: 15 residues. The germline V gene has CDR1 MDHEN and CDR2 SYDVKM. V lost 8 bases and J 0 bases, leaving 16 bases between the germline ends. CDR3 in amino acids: CASGFADKTNYGYTF. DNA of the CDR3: TGTGCCAGCGGCTTTGCGGACAAGACTAACTATGGCTACACCTTC.

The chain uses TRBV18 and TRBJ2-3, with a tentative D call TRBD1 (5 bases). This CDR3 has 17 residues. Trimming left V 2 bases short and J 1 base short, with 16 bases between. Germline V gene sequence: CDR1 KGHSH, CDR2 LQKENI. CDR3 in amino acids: CASSPVYRPTGTDTQYF. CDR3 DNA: TGTGCCAGCTCACCAGTGTACAGGCCTACGGGCACAGATACGCAGTATTTT.